This TCR beta chain derives from a study of shared clonotypes between healthy human individuals. A split of CD4+ cells into CD45RA+ naive and CD45RA-negative memory subsets was performed. As concerns this clone: Its specificity is unknown.

Profiling relied on immunoSEQ multiplex PCR, and the TCRdb table lists in-frame clones only, not all of them. The sample holds more than 2 million clones; about 94% are singletons and the top ten take roughly 0.13%. The study's findings and limits: Shared clonotypes: about 4.6% naive CD4, 3.5% to 4% naive CD8, roughly 2.4% memory CD4, about 0.4% memory CD8. Donor clonotype sharing was expected to depend on sequencing depth.

The V gene end was trimmed by 0 bases and the J gene end by 7 bases; junction bases not matched to a gene: 5. The length of the CDR3 is 15 residues. Germline lookup yields CDR1 SGHRS and CDR2 YFSETQ. The V gene is TRBV5-1, the J gene TRBJ2-2; 8 bases align to TRBD1. The clonotype comes from a man younger than 30 in good health. Sequenced material: naive CD4+ T cells sorted from blood. As to subset: CD45RA+ positively selected. CDR3 sequence: CASSLVPGGIGELFF. CDR3 nucleotides: TGCGCCAGCAGCTTGGTGCCAGGGGGCATCGGGGAGCTGTTTTTT.